This entry lists 19 T cell receptor beta chains sequenced from one sample in a study of T cell responses to AZD1222 COVID-19 vaccine. The data were produced by immunoSEQ multiplex PCR, yet TCRdb's version contains in-frame clones alone and is incomplete. The repertoire holds more than 95,000 clones, with roughly 90% as singletons. Sequencing used peripheral blood, obtained on day 0 of AZD1222 vaccination. These receptors were taken from an adult in good health.

The chain recombines TRBV11-2 with TRBJ2-3; the match to TRBD2 covers 7 bases. Per germline, CDR1 SGHAT and CDR2 FQNNGV. This CDR3 contains 16 residues. J gave up 1 base and V 3 bases, and 7 bases lay outside the gene matches. CDR3 amino acids: CASSFQGGQGTDTQYF. The CDR3 DNA reads as TGTGCCAGCAGCTTTCAGGGAGGGCAGGGCACAGATACGCAGTATTTT.

The chain links TRBV5-1 to TRBJ2-1; D is possibly TRBD2 (6 bases). The CDR3 loop spans 14 amino acids. The germline V and J ends were trimmed by 4 bases and 7 bases, with 15 bases remaining between them. Per germline, CDR1 SGHRS and CDR2 YFSETQ. The chain's CDR3 is CASSPGTGTNEQFF. The DNA for the CDR3 is TGCGCCAGCAGCCCCGGGACTGGAACTAATGAGCAGTTCTTC.

The chain recombines TRBV6-6 with TRBJ1-2, with 10 bases fitting TRBD1. J was trimmed by 2 bases and V by 7 bases; bases with no gene match: 7. Looked up from germline, CDR1 is MNHNY and CDR2 is SVGAGI (reference sequence). The CDR3 has 15 residues. The DNA of the CDR3 is TGTGCCAGCACCGGACCGGGACAGGGGAACTATGGCTACACCTTC. Its protein product is CASTGPGQGNYGYTF.

This clone has just one count. This CDR3 is CASTLTGGDNSPLHF. In nucleotides, the CDR3 is TGTGCCAGCACTCTGACAGGGGGGGATAATTCACCCCTCCACTTT. The chain links TRBV7-9 to TRBJ1-6; 9 bases are a match to TRBD1. V gave up 7 bases and J gave up 5 bases; unmatched junction bases: 6. The germline CDR1 and CDR2 sequences are SEHNR and FQNEAQ (reference sequence). CDR3 length: 15 amino acids.

The rearrangement links TRBV10-1 to TRBJ1-5, with D perhaps matching TRBD1 (5 bases). Per the germline V gene, CDR1 is WNHNN and CDR2 is SYGVQD (reference sequence). The CDR3 loop spans 18 amino acids. Trimming shortened V by 2 bases and J by 1 base, and 18 bases separated the two germline ends. CDR3 nucleotide sequence: TGCGCCAGCAGTGAGCAGGGTATGGAATTTAAAAGCAATCAGCCCCAGCATTTT. As protein: CASSEQGMEFKSNQPQHF.

The genes are TRBV6-5 and TRBJ2-7; TRBD1 matches 7 bases. Per the germline V gene, CDR1 is MNHEY and CDR2 is SVGAGI. The CDR3 sequence is 13 residues long. With V trimmed by 9 bases and J by 3 bases, 8 bases remained unmatched. The CDR3 sequence: CASMQGDVYEQYF. The CDR3 DNA sequence: TGTGCCAGTATGCAGGGGGATGTCTACGAGCAGTACTTC.

The chain combines TRBV5-1 with TRBJ1-5, with a possible D match to TRBD1 (5 bases). CDR3 length: 14 amino acids. Trimming shortened V by 1 base and J by 3 bases, and 8 bases separated the two germline ends. Germline V CDR1 and CDR2: SGHRS, YFSETQ. The CDR3, as DNA: TGCGCCAGCAGCTTGCAAGGGGACAATCAGCCCCAGCATTTT. It translates to CASSLQGDNQPQHF.

Turning to this clone: This CDR3 is also generated by other DNA sequences in the sample. The genes are TRBV10-3 and TRBJ2-7, with D maybe TRBD2 (6 bases). The germline V gene has CDR1 ENHRY and CDR2 SYGVKD. The CDR3 extends over 15 amino acids. V lost 5 bases, J lost 5 bases, and 19 bases lay in between. The CDR3 DNA follows: TGTGCCATCAGTCCCGGAGGAGGGACGGCGCACGAGCAGTACTTC. This sequence encodes CAISPGGGTAHEQYF.

The CDR3 DNA is TGTGCCAGCAGCCAAATAAAGGGGGAAGTATATGGCTACACCTTC. Its translation is CASSQIKGEVYGYTF. The J gene is TRBJ1-2, the V gene TRBV4-2; perhaps TRBD1 as D (6 bases). The V end lost 2 bases, the J end lost 5 bases, and 15 bases lay between the germline ends. This CDR3 is 15 amino acids long. Germline CDR1 and CDR2: LGHNA and YNFKEQ.

This sequence joins TRBV27 and TRBJ1-3; D not resolved. The germline CDR1 and CDR2 sequences are MNHEY and SMNVEV (reference sequence). Trimming shortened V by 6 bases and J by 5 bases, and 14 bases separated the two germline ends. This CDR3 region has 14 residues. The CDR3 DNA reads as TGTGCCAGCAGCCCAGCCGGGTCTAGAAACACCATATATTTT. It codes for CASSPAGSRNTIYF.

This chain connects TRBV30 to TRBJ2-1; possible D gene TRBD2, 6 bases. V was trimmed by 0 bases and J by 9 bases, leaving 15 bases between them. This CDR3 is 14 amino acids long. CDR1 is GTSNPN and CDR2 is SVGIG in the germline V gene (reference sequence). CDR3 in DNA: TGTGCCTGGAGTGTACTCTCCTGGGGAGGTGAGCAGTTCTTC. Translation: CAWSVLSWGGEQFF.

This clone was seen a handful of times. The sample carries other DNA sequences with the same CDR3. This sequence joins TRBV9 and TRBJ2-1; D not resolved. V gave up 4 bases and J gave up 5 bases, with 7 bases separating them. The CDR3 has 12 amino acids. Germline V CDR1 and CDR2: SGDLS, YYNGEE. The CDR3 sequence is CASSPQDNEQFF. In DNA form, the CDR3 reads TGTGCCAGCAGCCCCCAGGACAATGAGCAGTTCTTC.

The chain carries TRBV18 and TRBJ2-5, with 8 nucleotides matching TRBD1. V lost 4 bases and J lost 5; bases outside the gene matches: 12. The CDR3 has 16 residues. Germline V CDR1 and CDR2: KGHSH, LQKENI. In DNA, the CDR3 is TGTGCCAGCTCACTTGGGACAGGTTTTTCAATCGAGACCCAGTACTTC. As protein: CASSLGTGFSIETQYF. Full variable domain (missing parts from reference TRBV18 and TRBJ2-5): NAGVMQNPRHLVRRRGQEARLRCSPMKGHSHVYWYRQLPEEGLKFMVYLQKENIIDESGMPKERFSAEFPKEGPSILRIQQVVRGDSAAYFCASSLGTGFSIETQYFGPGTRLLVL.

The gene calls are TRBV25-1 and TRBJ1-2; TRBD1 aligns across 11 bases. With V trimmed by 5 bases and J by 7 bases, 3 bases remained unmatched. The CDR3 covers 13 residues. Germline CDR1 MGHDK, CDR2 SYGVNS. The CDR3 DNA reads as TGTGCCAGCAGTAAGGGACAGGGGGGTGGCTACACCTTC. This codes for CASSKGQGGGYTF.

The gene calls are TRBV7-9 and TRBJ1-2, with D perhaps TRBD1 (5 bases). The CDR3 contains 16 residues. Trimming took 5 bases from V and 5 from J, leaving 21 bases between them. From germline, CDR1 is SEHNR and CDR2 FQNEAQ (reference sequence). The CDR3 region is CASSPRRFRGEYGYTF. The CDR3 nucleotides read TGTGCCAGCAGCCCAAGACGGTTCCGGGGCGAATATGGCTACACCTTC.

This clone was observed a few times. The V gene is TRBV6-5, the J gene TRBJ1-1, with D unresolved. Trimming took off 5 bases at V and 4 bases at J, with 14 bases between the two ends. There are 14 residues in the CDR3. Germline V gene lookup returns CDR1 MNHEY and CDR2 SVGAGI. This chain's CDR3 is CASSPQVVGTEAFF. DNA for the CDR3: TGTGCCAGCAGTCCCCAGGTGGTAGGCACTGAAGCTTTCTTT.

This clone was recorded a few times. The chain has TRBV4-2 and TRBJ2-7, with D perhaps matching TRBD1 (5 bases). Germline CDR1 reads LGHNA; CDR2 reads YNFKEQ. The V end was cut by 6 bases, the J end by 6 bases, with 21 bases between. This CDR3 spans 15 amino acids. In DNA, the CDR3 is TGTGCCAGCAGTTACGGCGAAGGGGTAAGGGTCGAGCAGTACTTC. The encoded protein is CASSYGEGVRVEQYF.

The chain is built from TRBV12-3 or TRBV12-4 and TRBJ2-6, with D hard to call. The CDR3 contains 13 residues. The germline V and J ends were trimmed by 8 bases and 2 bases, with 7 bases remaining between them. The CDR3 here is CASEQTGANVLTF. The CDR3 DNA reads TGTGCCAGCGAACAGACTGGGGCCAACGTCCTGACTTTC.

The rearrangement joins TRBV6-5 to TRBJ2-1, with D maybe TRBD2 (6 bases). This CDR3 comprises 13 residues. The V gene lost 8 bases and the J gene lost 6 bases, with 14 bases spanning the gap. In germline, CDR1 is MNHEY, CDR2 SVGAGI. CDR3 residues: CASLDYRSNEQFF. The DNA for the CDR3 is TGTGCCAGCCTGGACTATAGGTCCAATGAGCAGTTCTTC.